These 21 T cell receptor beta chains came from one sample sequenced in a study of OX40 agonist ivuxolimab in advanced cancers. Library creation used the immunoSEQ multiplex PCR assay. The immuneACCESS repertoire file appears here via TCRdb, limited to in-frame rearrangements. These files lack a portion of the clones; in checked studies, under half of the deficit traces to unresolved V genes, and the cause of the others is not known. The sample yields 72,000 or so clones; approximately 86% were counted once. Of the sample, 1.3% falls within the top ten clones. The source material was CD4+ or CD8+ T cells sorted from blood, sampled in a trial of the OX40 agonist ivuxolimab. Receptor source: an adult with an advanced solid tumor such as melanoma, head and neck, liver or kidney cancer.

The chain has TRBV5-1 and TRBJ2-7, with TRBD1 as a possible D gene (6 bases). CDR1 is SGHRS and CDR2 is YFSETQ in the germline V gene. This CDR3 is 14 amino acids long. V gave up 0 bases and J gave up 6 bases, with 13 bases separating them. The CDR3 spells CASSLDQGLGEQYF. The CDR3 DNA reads TGCGCCAGCAGCTTGGATCAGGGGCTTGGCGAGCAGTACTTC.

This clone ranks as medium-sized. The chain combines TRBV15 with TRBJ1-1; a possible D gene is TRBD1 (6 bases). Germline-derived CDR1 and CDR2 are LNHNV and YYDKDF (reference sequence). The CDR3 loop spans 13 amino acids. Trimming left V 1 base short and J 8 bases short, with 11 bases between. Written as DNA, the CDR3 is TGTGCCACCAGCAGAGTTTCCGGGACAGAAGCTTTCTTT. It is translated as CATSRVSGTEAFF.

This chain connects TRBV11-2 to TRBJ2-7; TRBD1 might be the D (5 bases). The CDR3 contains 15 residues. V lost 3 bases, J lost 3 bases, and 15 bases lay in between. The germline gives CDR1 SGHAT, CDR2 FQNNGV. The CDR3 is CASSFFLAGHYEQYF. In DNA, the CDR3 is TGTGCCAGCAGCTTTTTCCTCGCAGGGCACTACGAGCAGTACTTC. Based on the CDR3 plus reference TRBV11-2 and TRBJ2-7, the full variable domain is EAGVAQSPRYKIIEKRQSVAFWCNPISGHATLYWYQQILGQGPKLLIQFQNNGVVDDSQLPKDRFSAERLKGVDSTLKIQPAKLEDSAVYLCASSFFLAGHYEQYFGPGTRLTVT.

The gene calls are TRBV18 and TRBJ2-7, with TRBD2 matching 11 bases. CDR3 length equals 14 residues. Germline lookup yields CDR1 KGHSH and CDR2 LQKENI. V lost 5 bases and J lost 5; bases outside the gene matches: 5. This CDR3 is CASSTGLAVDEQYF. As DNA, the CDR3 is TGTGCCAGCTCAACGGGACTAGCGGTCGACGAGCAGTACTTC.

The CDR3 spells CASSHSGQGTYEQYF. CDR3 in DNA: TGCGCCAGCAGCCACTCGGGACAGGGTACCTACGAGCAGTACTTC. V and J are TRBV4-1 and TRBJ2-7, with 9 bases identical to TRBD1. CDR1 MGHRA and CDR2 YSYEKL come from the germline V gene. V lost 3 bases to trimming and J lost 2 bases; unmatched junction nucleotides: 5. The CDR3 loop spans 15 amino acids.

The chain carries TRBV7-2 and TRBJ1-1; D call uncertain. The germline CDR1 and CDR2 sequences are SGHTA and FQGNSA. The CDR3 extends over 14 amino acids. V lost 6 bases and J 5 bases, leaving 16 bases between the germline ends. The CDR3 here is CASRSGSRGTEAFF. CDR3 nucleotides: TGTGCCAGCAGGAGTGGGAGTCGAGGAACTGAAGCTTTCTTT. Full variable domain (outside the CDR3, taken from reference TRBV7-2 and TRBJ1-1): GAGVSQSPSNKVTEKGKDVELRCDPISGHTALYWYRQSLGQGLEFLIYFQGNSAPDKSGLPSDRFSAERTGGSVSTLTIQRTQQEDSAVYLCASRSGSRGTEAFFGQGTRLTVV.

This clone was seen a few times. The CDR3 DNA reads as TGTGCCAGCAGTGAACAGGGGGCAAACAACTATGGCTACACCTTC. It codes for CASSEQGANNYGYTF. The chain combines TRBV6-1 with TRBJ1-2; 8 bases line up with TRBD1. The CDR3 consists of 15 residues. Trimming removed 2 bases from V and 2 bases from J; junction bases left unmatched: 4. Germline V gene lookup returns CDR1 MNHNS and CDR2 SASEGT.

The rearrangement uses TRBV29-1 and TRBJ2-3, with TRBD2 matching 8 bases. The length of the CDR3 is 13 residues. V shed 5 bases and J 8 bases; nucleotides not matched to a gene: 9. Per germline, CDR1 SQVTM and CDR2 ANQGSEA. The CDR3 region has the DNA TGCAGCGTTCGGGTTTCGACTAGCGCTACGCAGTATTTT. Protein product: CSVRVSTSATQYF.

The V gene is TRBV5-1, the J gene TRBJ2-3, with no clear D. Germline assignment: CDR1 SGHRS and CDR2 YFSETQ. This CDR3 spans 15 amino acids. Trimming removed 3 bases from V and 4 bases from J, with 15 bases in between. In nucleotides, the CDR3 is TGCGCCAGCAGCTCCTCCCAGGTGTCCGCAGATACGCAGTATTTT. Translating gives CASSSSQVSADTQYF.

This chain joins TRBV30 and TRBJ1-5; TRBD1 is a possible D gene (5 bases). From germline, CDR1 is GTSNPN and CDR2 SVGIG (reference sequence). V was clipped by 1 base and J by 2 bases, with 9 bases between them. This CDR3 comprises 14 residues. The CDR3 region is CAWSGGEGNQPQHF. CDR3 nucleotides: TGTGCCTGGAGTGGGGGGGAAGGCAATCAGCCCCAGCATTTT.

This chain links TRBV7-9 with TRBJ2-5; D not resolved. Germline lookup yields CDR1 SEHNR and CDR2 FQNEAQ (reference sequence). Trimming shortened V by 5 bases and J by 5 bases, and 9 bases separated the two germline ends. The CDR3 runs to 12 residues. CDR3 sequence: CASSPARETQYF. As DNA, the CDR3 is TGTGCCAGCAGCCCGGCGCGGGAGACCCAGTACTTC.

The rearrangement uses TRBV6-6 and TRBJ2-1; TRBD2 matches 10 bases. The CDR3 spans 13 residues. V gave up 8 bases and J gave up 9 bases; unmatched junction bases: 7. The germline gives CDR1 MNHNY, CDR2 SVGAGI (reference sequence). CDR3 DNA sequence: TGTGCCAGCGGCGGGACTAGCGCTGGTGAGCAGTTCTTC. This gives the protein CASGGTSAGEQFF.

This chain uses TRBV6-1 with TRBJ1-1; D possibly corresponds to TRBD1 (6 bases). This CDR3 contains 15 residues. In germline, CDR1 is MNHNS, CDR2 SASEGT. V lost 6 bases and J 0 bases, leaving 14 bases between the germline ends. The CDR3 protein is CASSIWGAVNTEAFF. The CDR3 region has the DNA TGTGCCAGCAGCATTTGGGGGGCGGTGAACACTGAAGCTTTCTTT.

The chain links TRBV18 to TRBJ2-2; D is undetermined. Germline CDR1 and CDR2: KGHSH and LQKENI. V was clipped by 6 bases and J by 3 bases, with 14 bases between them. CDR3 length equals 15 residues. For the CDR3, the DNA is TGTGCCAGCTCGCCCGGGCCCCGGGACACCGGGGAGCTGTTTTTT. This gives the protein CASSPGPRDTGELFF.

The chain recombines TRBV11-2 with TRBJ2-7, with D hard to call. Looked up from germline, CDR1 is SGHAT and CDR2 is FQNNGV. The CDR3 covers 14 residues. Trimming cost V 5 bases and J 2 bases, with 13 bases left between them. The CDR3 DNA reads TGTGCCAGCAGCGGTACCGACGGCCCCTACGAGCAGTACTTC. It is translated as CASSGTDGPYEQYF.

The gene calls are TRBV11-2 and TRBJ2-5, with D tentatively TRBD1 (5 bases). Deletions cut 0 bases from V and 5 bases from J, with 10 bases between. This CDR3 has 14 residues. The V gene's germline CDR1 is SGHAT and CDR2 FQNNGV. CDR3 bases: TGTGCCAGCAGCTTAGAGGGGCTGCCCGAGACCCAGTACTTC. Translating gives CASSLEGLPETQYF.

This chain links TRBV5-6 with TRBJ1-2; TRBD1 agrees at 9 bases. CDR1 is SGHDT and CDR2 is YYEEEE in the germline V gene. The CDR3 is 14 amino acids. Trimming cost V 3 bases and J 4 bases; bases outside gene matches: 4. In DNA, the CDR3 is TGTGCCAGCAGCTGGACAGGGGTGGGCTATGGCTACACCTTC. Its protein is CASSWTGVGYGYTF.

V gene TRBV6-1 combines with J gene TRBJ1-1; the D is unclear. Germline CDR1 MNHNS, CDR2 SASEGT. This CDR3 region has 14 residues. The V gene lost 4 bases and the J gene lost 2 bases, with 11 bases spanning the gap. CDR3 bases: TGTGCCAGCAGTGTAGGGCTAACTAACACTGAAGCTTTCTTT. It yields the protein CASSVGLTNTEAFF.

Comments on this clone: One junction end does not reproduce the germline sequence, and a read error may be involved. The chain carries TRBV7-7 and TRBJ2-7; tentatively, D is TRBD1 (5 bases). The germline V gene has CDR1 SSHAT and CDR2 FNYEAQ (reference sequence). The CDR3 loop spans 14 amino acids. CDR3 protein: CASSPPDRPYEQYF. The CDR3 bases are TGTGCTAGCAGCCCCCCCGACAGACCCTACGAGCAGTACTTC. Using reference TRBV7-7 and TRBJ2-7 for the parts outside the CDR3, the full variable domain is GAGVSQSPRYKVTKRGQDVTLRCDPISSHATLYWYQQALGQGPEFLTYFNYEAQPDKSGLPSDRFSAERPEGSISTLTIQRTEQRDSAMYRCASSPPDRPYEQYFGPGTRLTVT.

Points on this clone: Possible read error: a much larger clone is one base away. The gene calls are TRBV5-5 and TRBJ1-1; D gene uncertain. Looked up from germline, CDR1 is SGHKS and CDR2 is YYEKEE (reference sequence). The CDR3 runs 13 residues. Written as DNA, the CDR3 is TGTACCAGCAGCTTCAAGAGGAACACTGAAGCTTTCTTT. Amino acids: CTSSFKRNTEAFF.

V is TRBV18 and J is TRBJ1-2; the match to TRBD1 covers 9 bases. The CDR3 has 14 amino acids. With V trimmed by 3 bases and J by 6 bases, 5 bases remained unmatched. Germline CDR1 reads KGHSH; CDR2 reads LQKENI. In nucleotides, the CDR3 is TGTGCCAGCTCACCCACAGGGGGCCCTGATGGCTACACCTTC. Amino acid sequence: CASSPTGGPDGYTF.